The clone carrying this TCR beta chain was picked up many times. Its target is not known. CDR3 length: 14 residues. Trimming at V came to 8 bases and at J to 4 bases, leaving 7 bases not matched to a gene. Germline V gives CDR1 SGDLS, CDR2 YYNGEE. TCRdb reprocessed the 5' RACE reads via MiXCR and lists one record per CDR3 protein. The data show 200,000 to 250,000 distinct CDR3 sequences, roughly 7.5% seen once. The data were taken from a study of identical twins. Overall study findings and caveats: Insertions ran lower in abundant cord blood beta clonotypes, though not in memory repertoires. Models underestimated out-of-frame TCR alpha sharing in monozygotic twins. Weaker excess twin sharing was observed in beta out-of-frame sequences.

The same data also went into a second study, on yellow fever vaccine responses in identical twins. This second study says: Among the twins, the vaccine T cell response reportedly seemed partly convergent and partly personalized.

The sequence was collected from a woman aged 18-35 years in good health. This chain connects TRBV9 to TRBJ2-2, with 8 bases aligning to TRBD1. The specimen was memory (CD45RO+) T cells sorted from blood. Here the CDR3 reads CASGQGAATGELFF. The CDR3, as DNA: TGTGCCAGTGGTCAGGGGGCGGCCACCGGGGAGCTGTTTTTT.